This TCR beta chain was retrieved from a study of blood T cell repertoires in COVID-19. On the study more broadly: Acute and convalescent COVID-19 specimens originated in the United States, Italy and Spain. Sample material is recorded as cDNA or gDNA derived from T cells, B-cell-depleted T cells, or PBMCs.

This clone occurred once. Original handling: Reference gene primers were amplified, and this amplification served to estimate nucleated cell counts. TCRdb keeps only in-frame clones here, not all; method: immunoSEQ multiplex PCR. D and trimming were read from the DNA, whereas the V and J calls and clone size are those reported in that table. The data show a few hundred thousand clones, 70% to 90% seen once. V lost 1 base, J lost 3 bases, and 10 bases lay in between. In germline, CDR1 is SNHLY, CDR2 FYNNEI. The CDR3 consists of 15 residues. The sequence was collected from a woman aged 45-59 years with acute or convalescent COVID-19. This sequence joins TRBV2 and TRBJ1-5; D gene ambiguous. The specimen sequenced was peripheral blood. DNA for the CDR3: TGTGCCAGCAGTGAAGATCAGGAGGACAATCAGCCCCAGCATTTT. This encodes CASSEDQEDNQPQHF.